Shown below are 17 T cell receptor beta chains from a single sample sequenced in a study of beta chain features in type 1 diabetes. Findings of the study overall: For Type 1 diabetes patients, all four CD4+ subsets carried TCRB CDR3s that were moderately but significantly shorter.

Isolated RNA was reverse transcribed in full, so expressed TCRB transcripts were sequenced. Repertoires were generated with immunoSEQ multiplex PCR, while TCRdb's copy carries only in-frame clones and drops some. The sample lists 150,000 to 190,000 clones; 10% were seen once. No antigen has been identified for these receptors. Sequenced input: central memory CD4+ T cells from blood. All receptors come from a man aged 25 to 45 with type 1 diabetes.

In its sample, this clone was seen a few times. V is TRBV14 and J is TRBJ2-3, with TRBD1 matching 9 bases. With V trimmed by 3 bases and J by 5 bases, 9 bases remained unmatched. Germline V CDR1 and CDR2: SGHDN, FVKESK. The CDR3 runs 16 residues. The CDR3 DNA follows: TGTGCCAGCAGCCAGAGGCCGGGACAGGGAGAAGATACGCAGTATTTT. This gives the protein CASSQRPGQGEDTQYF.

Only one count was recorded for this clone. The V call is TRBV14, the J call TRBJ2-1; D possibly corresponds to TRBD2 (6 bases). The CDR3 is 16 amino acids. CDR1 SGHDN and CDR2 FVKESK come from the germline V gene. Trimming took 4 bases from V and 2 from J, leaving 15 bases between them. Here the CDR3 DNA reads TGTGCCAGCAGCCGGAACCTAGCGCCGCCCTACAATGAGCAGTTCTTC. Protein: CASSRNLAPPYNEQFF.

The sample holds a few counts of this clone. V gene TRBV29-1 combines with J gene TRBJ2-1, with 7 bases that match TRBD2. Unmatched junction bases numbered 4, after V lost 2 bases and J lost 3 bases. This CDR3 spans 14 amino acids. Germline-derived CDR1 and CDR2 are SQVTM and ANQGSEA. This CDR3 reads CSVEWAGVYNEQFF. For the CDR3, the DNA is TGCAGCGTTGAATGGGCGGGAGTCTACAATGAGCAGTTCTTC.

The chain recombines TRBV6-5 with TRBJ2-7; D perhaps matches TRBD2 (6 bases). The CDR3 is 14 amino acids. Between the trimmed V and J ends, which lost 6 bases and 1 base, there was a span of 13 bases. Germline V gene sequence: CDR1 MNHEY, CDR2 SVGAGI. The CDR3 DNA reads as TGTGCCAGCAGCACGACGGGGGAGTCCTACGAGCAGTACTTC. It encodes CASSTTGESYEQYF.

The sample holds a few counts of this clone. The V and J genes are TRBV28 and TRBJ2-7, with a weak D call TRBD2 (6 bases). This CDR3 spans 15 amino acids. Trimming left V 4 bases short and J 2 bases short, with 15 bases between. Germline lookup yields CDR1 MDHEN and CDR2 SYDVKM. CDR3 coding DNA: TGTGCCAGCAGTTCCGCGGCTAGCGCGACCTACGAGCAGTACTTC. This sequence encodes CASSSAASATYEQYF. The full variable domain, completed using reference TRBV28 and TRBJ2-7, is DVKVTQSSRYLVKRTGEKVFLECVQDMDHENMFWYRQDPGLGLRLIYFSYDVKMKEKGDIPEGYSVSREKKERFSLILESASTNQTSMYLCASSSAASATYEQYFGPGTRLTVT.

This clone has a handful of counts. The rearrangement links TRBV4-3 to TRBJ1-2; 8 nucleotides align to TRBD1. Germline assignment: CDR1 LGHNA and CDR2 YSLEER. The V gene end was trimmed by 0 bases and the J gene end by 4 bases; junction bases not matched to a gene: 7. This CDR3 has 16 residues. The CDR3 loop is CASSQDKGTGTYGYTF. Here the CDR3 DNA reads TGCGCCAGCAGCCAAGATAAAGGGACAGGAACCTATGGCTACACCTTC.

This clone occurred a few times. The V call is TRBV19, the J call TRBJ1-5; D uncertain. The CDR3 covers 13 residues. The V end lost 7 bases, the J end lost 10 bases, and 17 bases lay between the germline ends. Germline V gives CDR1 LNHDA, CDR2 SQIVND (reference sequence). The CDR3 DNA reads TGTGCCAGTAAGGCCCTCACCGGGGAACCCCAGCATTTT. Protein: CASKALTGEPQHF.

The DNA of the CDR3 is TGTGCCAGCAGCCCCGGGAAGAACACTGAAGCTTTCTTT. Translating it yields CASSPGKNTEAFF. The V gene is TRBV7-2, the J gene TRBJ1-1; no reliable D call. Germline assignment: CDR1 SGHTA and CDR2 FQGNSA. This CDR3 spans 13 amino acids. The V end lost 5 bases, the J end lost 1 base, and 8 bases lay between the germline ends.

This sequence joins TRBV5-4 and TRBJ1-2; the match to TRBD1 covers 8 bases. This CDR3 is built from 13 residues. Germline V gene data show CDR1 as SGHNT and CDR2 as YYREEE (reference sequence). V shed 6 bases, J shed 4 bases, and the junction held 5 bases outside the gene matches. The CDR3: CASTKDRGYGYTF. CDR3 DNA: TGTGCCAGCACAAAAGACAGGGGCTATGGCTACACCTTC.

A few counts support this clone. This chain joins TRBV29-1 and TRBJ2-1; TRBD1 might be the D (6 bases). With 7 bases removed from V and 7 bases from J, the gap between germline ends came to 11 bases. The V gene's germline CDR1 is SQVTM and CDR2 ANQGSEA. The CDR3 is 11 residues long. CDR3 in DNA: TGCAGCGCCATTAGGGGGAATGAGCAGTTCTTC. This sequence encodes CSAIRGNEQFF.

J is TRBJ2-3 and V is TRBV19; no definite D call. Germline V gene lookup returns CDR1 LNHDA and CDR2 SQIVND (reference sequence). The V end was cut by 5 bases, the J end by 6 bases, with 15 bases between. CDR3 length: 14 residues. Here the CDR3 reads CASSWSISDDTQYF. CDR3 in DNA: TGTGCCAGTAGTTGGTCTATCTCCGATGATACGCAGTATTTT.

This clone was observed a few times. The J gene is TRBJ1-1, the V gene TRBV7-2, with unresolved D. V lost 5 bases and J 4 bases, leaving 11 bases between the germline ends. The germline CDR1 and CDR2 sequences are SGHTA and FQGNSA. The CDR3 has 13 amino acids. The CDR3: CASSPAGSTEAFF. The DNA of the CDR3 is TGTGCCAGCAGCCCTGCAGGTAGCACTGAAGCTTTCTTT.

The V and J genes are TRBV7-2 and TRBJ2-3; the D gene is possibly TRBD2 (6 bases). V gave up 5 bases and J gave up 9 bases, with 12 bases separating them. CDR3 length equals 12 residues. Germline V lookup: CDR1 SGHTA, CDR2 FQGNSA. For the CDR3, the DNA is TGTGCCAGCAGCCCCGGGCGGGGAACGCAGTATTTT. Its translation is CASSPGRGTQYF.

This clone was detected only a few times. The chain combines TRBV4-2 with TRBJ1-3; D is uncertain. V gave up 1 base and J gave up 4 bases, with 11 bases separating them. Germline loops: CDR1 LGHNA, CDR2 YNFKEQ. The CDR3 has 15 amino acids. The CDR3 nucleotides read TGTGCCAGCAGCCAAGGGCGGCAGTCCGGAAACACCATATATTTT. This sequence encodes CASSQGRQSGNTIYF.

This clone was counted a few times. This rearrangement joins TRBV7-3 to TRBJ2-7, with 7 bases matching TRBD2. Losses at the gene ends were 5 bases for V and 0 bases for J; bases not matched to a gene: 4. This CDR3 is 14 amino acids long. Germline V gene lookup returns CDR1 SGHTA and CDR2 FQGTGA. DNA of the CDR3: TGTGCCAGCAGCCCCGGCGGGAGCTCCTACGAGCAGTACTTC. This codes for CASSPGGSSYEQYF.

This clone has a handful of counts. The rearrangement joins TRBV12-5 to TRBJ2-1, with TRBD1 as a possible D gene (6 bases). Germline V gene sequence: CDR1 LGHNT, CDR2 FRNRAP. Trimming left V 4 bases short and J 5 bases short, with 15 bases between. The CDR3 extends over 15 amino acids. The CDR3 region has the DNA TGTGCTAGTGGTTCACGACAGGACGGGAACAATGAGCAGTTCTTC. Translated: CASGSRQDGNNEQFF. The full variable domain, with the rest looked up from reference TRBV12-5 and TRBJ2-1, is DARVTQTPRHKVTEMGQEVTMRCQPILGHNTVFWYRQTMMQGLELLAYFRNRAPLDDSGMPKDRFSAEMPDATLATLKIQPSEPRDSAVYFCASGSRQDGNNEQFFGPGTRLTVL.

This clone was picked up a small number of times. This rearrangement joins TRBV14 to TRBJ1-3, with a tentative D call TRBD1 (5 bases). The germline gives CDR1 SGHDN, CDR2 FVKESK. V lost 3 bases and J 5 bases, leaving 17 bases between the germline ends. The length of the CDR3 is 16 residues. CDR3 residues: CASSQTALLSRNTIYF. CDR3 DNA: TGTGCCAGCAGCCAGACAGCACTGCTATCTCGAAACACCATATATTTT. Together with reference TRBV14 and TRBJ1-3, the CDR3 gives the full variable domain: EAGVTQFPSHSVIEKGQTVTLRCDPISGHDNLYWYRRVMGKEIKFLLHFVKESKQDESGMPNNRFLAERTGGTYSTLKVQPAELEDSGVYFCASSQTALLSRNTIYFGEGSWLTVV.